This T cell receptor beta chain was profiled in a study of CD8+ T cells in alopecia areata. Overall study findings and caveats: When scalp samples are sequenced, resident alphabeta T cells of normal skin are also captured. Between patients, shared TCR sequences were less clear than in mice. This was possibly due in part to HLA diversity in the patient population.

A word on this clone: Its specificity is unknown.

Sequencing relied on a cDNA template that was reverse transcribed from extracted RNA. The method was immunoSEQ multiplex PCR; TCRdb's version includes in-frame clones alone and lacks a portion of them. The table includes roughly 130,000 clones, roughly 58% detected once. The V gene end was trimmed by 4 bases and the J gene end by 0 bases; junction bases not matched to a gene: 3. Germline loops: CDR1 SGHRS, CDR2 YFSETQ. This CDR3 is 14 amino acids long. The source of this sequence is a human donor with alopecia areata. This sequence joins TRBV5-1 and TRBJ2-5; 7 bases match TRBD1. Sample: CD4+ T cells sorted from blood, taken at week 0. CDR3 DNA: TGCGCCAGCAGCCCTGGGACAGACCAAGAGACCCAGTACTTC. Translated, it gives CASSPGTDQETQYF.